A selection of T cell receptor beta chains follows, all from one sample in a study of T cells in localized non-small cell lung cancer. Here immunoSEQ multiplex PCR was the method, and the copy in TCRdb shows in-frame clones only, minus some. Of thousands of clones listed, roughly 33% are singletons. The sample consisted of lung tumor tissue, taken before any cancer treatment. The source of these receptors is a female donor older than 55 with stage I lung adenocarcinoma. CDR3s include the opening cysteine and the closing phenylalanine or tryptophan. D genes are given only for firm matches. Expanded clones are given a class, and other clones once, few, many or no size at all.

j_call v_call clone_size d_call cdr3_nt cdr3_aa
TRBJ1-6 TRBV28 few - TGTGCCAGCAGTCTCCCTGGGCGCTCCTATAATTCACCCCTCCACTTT CASSLPGRSYNSPLHF
TRBJ2-2 TRBV19 medium-sized TRBD1 TGTGCCAGTAGTATAGGGACAGGGAACACCGGGGAGCTGTTTTTT CASSIGTGNTGELFF
TRBJ1-1 TRBV5-1 - TRBD1 TGCGCCAGCAGCCCGGGACAGTTCAACACTGAAGCTTTCTTT CASSPGQFNTEAFF
TRBJ1-3 TRBV29-1 - TRBD1 TGCAGCGTCGTGGACAGGACAAGGAACACCATATATTTT CSVVDRTRNTIYF
TRBJ1-4 TRBV10-3 - TRBD1 TGTGCCAGCAGTGCGTCCCCCGGGACAGGGTCTAGGGAAAAACTGTTTTTT CASSASPGTGSREKLFF
TRBJ2-3 TRBV30 - - TGTGCCTGGAGTTGGGGGGGCCAAGCAGATACGCAGTATTTT CAWSWGGQADTQYF
TRBJ1-1 TRBV6-8 - - TGTGCCAGCAGTCCCCTCCTGAACACTGAAGCTTTCTTT CASSPLLNTEAFF
TRBJ1-1 TRBV19 - TRBD1 TGTGCCAGTAAGGGGACAGGGGGCATGAACACTGAAGCTTTCTTT CASKGTGGMNTEAFF
TRBJ2-2 TRBV11-3 - - TGTGCCAGCAGCCCCGTACAGGGATCCACCGGGGAGCTGTTTTTT CASSPVQGSTGELFF
TRBJ2-3 TRBV29-1 - - TGCAGCGCCCGAGCTACAGGAATCTCTAGCACAGATACGCAGTATTTT CSARATGISSTDTQYF
TRBJ1-1 TRBV5-1 - - TGCGCCAGCAGCTTAGGGGGTGCGAACACTGAAGCTTTCTTT CASSLGGANTEAFF
TRBJ1-5 TRBV19 - TRBD1 TGTGCCAGTAGTGTGGGACAGGGGGATCAGCCCCAGCATTTT CASSVGQGDQPQHF
TRBJ1-2 TRBV6-8 - TRBD1 TGTGCCAGCAGTGGGGGGGACAGGGGGCACGATGGCTACACCTTC CASSGGDRGHDGYTF
TRBJ1-1 TRBV6-8 - TRBD1 TGTGCCATCAGTGTAGTTAGGACAGGGCTTACTTTGAACACTGAAGCTTTCTTT CAISVVRTGLTLNTEAFF
TRBJ1-5 TRBV10-2 - - TGCGCCAGCAGGGACAGTACTGACAATCAGCCCCAGCATTTT CASRDSTDNQPQHF
TRBJ1-1 TRBV6-8 - - TGTGCCAGCAGTTACTCCCTCGTTGAAGCTTTCTTT CASSYSLVEAFF
TRBJ1-1 TRBV15 medium-sized - TGTGCCACCAGCCTAAGGTCGGGGGGGACTGAAGCTTTCTTT CATSLRSGGTEAFF
TRBJ2-1 TRBV11-3 few - TGTGCCAGCCAAACTTCGCGGGCATCCAATGAGCAGTTCTTC CASQTSRASNEQFF
TRBJ2-1 TRBV12-5 once TRBD1 TGTGCTAGTGGTGTTTCCGGGACAGGGGAAGGTGAGCAGTTCTTC CASGVSGTGEGEQFF
TRBJ1-1 TRBV12-5 few - TGTGCCAGCATAGGGCGAGGCACTGAAGCTTTCTTT CASIGRGTEAFF
TRBJ2-1 TRBV19 - - TGTGCCAGTAGTCGGGTGCACGCGGGGTACAATGAGCAGTTCTTC CASSRVHAGYNEQFF
TRBJ1-4 TRBV11-3 few - TGTGCCAGCAGCTTAAGCAAGGGTAATGAAAAACTGTTTTTT CASSLSKGNEKLFF
TRBJ2-2 TRBV11-3 few - TGTGCCAGCAGCTTGTCTTCCAGGGCGGCCACCGGGGAGCTGTTTTTT CASSLSSRAATGELFF
TRBJ2-7 TRBV6-8 - TRBD2 TGTGCCAGCATTCTTATCGCGGGGGGCCCGAATTCCTACGAGCAGTACTTC CASILIAGGPNSYEQYF
TRBJ2-1 TRBV6-8 medium-sized TRBD2 TGTGCCAGCAGTGGCCGGACTAGCGGGGGGGCCTACAATGAGCAGTTCTTC CASSGRTSGGAYNEQFF
TRBJ2-7 TRBV4-1 - - TGCGCCAGCAGCCAAGACAGGGGCCCCTACGAGCAGTACTTC CASSQDRGPYEQYF
TRBJ2-2 TRBV28 - TRBD1 TGTGCCAGCAGCCTCAACACAGGGGTGGGCACCGGGGAGCTGTTTTTT CASSLNTGVGTGELFF
TRBJ1-3 TRBV11-3 few - TGTGCCAGCAGCTTGCCAGGGATGCCTGGAAACACCATATATTTT CASSLPGMPGNTIYF
TRBJ1-5 TRBV28 - - TGTGCCAGCAGTTTTCTTTTAGGTGCCAAGCCCCAGCATTTT CASSFLLGAKPQHF
TRBJ2-1 TRBV7-2 - - TGTGCCAGCAGCACCCAGAATTACAATGAGCAGTTCTTC CASSTQNYNEQFF
TRBJ1-4 TRBV6-8 - - TGTGCCAGCAGCCGCGGGTGGCAGGCTAATGAAAAACTGTTTTTT CASSRGWQANEKLFF
TRBJ1-2 TRBV6-8 few TRBD1 TGTGCCAGCAGTGGGACAGGGGGCGACTATGGCTACACCTTC CASSGTGGDYGYTF
TRBJ1-1 TRBV30 - - TGTGCCTGGAGAAGGGGGGAACTATTAAGGGGTGAAGCTTTCTTT CAWRRGELLRGEAFF
TRBJ1-1 TRBV5-1 - - TGCGCCAGCAGTGAAAACGTTCCTAGCCACACTGAAGCTTTCTTT CASSENVPSHTEAFF
TRBJ2-5 TRBV5-1 - - TGCGCCAGCAGCTTGGGGCGTCGGACGGACCAAGAGACCCAGTACTTC CASSLGRRTDQETQYF
TRBJ2-3 TRBV10-1 once - TGCGCCAGCAGTGAGTATGTTAGCACAGATACGCAGTATTTT CASSEYVSTDTQYF
TRBJ1-4 TRBV6-1 medium-sized - TGTGCCAGCAGTGAAGTGGACAATGAAAAACTGTTTTTT CASSEVDNEKLFF
TRBJ2-1 TRBV11-3 - - TGTGCCAGCAGTATCGACACGAGCCCGCGAGGGCAGTTCTTC CASSIDTSPRGQFF
TRBJ2-5 TRBV6-8 medium-sized - TGTGCCAGCAGCGATACAGGGCCAGAGACCCAGTACTTC CASSDTGPETQYF
TRBJ1-1 TRBV9 - TRBD1 TGTGCCAGCAGTCTGGGACAGAAGAACACTGAAGCTTTCTTT CASSLGQKNTEAFF
TRBJ1-5 TRBV19 few - TGTGCCAGTAGTGTCAGTAGCAATCAGCCCCAGCATTTT CASSVSSNQPQHF
TRBJ2-7 TRBV5-1 few - TGCGCCAGCAGCCGGCTGGGGGGAGTCGACGAGCAGTACTTC CASSRLGGVDEQYF
TRBJ2-3 TRBV5-1 - - TGCGCCAGCAGCTGGGGCCCTGGGGTTAGCACAGATACGCAGTATTTT CASSWGPGVSTDTQYF